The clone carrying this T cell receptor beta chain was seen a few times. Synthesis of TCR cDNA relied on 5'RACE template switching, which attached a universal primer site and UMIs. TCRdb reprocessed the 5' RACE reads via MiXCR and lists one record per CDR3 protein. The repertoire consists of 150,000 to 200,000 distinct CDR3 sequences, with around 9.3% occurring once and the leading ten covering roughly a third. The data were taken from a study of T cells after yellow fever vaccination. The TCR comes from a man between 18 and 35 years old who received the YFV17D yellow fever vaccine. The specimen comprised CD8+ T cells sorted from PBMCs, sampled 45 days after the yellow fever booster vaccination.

In DNA, the CDR3 is TGTGCCAGCAGCTTACCATCTAGCGGGGGGTCAGATACGCAGTATTTT. Translating gives CASSLPSSGGSDTQYF. V and J are TRBV7-2 and TRBJ2-3; 11 positions match TRBD2. V lost 2 bases to trimming and J lost 4 bases; unmatched junction nucleotides: 5. Germline V CDR1 and CDR2: SGHTA, FQGNSA. The length of the CDR3 is 16 residues.